This TCR beta chain emerged from a study of blood T cell repertoires in COVID-19. This CDR3 is 13 amino acids long. Germline CDR1 and CDR2: LGHDT and YNNKEL (reference sequence). V was trimmed by 2 bases and J by 4 bases, leaving 8 bases between them. Original data processing: Estimation of nucleated cell counts relied on the amplification of reference gene primers. Measured with immunoSEQ multiplex PCR; TCRdb has only the in-frame clones, and not every one. The V and J calls and the clone size are those of that table, but D and trimming were determined from the DNA. The table shows some 220,000 clones, with 92% occurring only once.

The V and J genes are TRBV3-1 (or the pseudogene TRBV3-2) and TRBJ1-2, with unresolved D. The source material was peripheral blood. This TCR was sampled from a man aged 30 to 45 with COVID-19, enrolled during active disease. CDR3 coding DNA: TGTGCCAGCAGCCAAAAGTTCAGCTATGGCTACACCTTC. As protein: CASSQKFSYGYTF.